A selection of T cell receptor beta chains follows, all from one sample in a study of blood T cell repertoires in COVID-19. TCRdb keeps only in-frame clones here, not all; method: immunoSEQ multiplex PCR. Here the sample spans around 310,000 clones, approximately 88% being singletons. Sequencing was carried out using PBMCs or T cells enriched from blood (not recorded which). The receptors derive from a man younger than 40 who had recovered from COVID-19. Both conserved end residues are part of each CDR3. The order of the fields is D gene, clone size, V gene, J gene, CDR3 protein, CDR3 DNA. A D gene is named only where the DNA matches it firmly. Expanded clones get a size class; other rows say once, few or many, or leave the size out.

D: TRBD1
size: NA
V: TRBV27
J: TRBJ2-7
CDR3: CASSPGQGAYEQYF
DNA: TGTGCCAGCAGCCCGGGACAGGGGGCCTACGAGCAGTACTTC

D: TRBD2
size: NA
V: TRBV6-4
J: TRBJ2-7
CDR3: CASCSPGLATYEQYF
DNA: TGTGCCAGCTGTAGCCCGGGACTAGCGACCTACGAGCAGTACTTC

D: TRBD1
size: NA
V: TRBV5-1
J: TRBJ2-1
CDR3: CASSINRGLYNEQFF
DNA: TGCGCCAGCAGCATAAACAGGGGGCTATACAATGAGCAGTTCTTC

D: NA
size: NA
V: TRBV5-1
J: TRBJ2-2
CDR3: CASSWAGSNTGELFF
DNA: TGCGCCAGCAGCTGGGCAGGGTCGAACACCGGGGAGCTGTTTTTT

D: NA
size: NA
V: TRBV12-5
J: TRBJ2-3
CDR3: CASGFGGVRDTQYF
DNA: TGTGCTAGTGGTTTTGGAGGGGTCAGGGATACGCAGTATTTT

D: NA
size: NA
V: TRBV4-1
J: TRBJ2-7
CDR3: CASSRLSEDSYEQYF
DNA: TGCGCCAGCAGCCGATTATCGGAGGATTCCTACGAGCAGTACTTC

D: NA
size: NA
V: TRBV28
J: TRBJ2-4
CDR3: CASSPTGLAKNIQYF
DNA: TGTGCCAGCAGCCCTACGGGGTTAGCCAAAAACATTCAGTACTTC

D: TRBD1
size: NA
V: TRBV9
J: TRBJ2-7
CDR3: CASSAWDSSYEQYF
DNA: TGTGCCAGCAGCGCCTGGGACAGTTCCTACGAGCAGTACTTC

D: NA
size: NA
V: TRBV7-2
J: TRBJ1-6
CDR3: CASSLPAGPGSPLHF
DNA: TGTGCCAGCAGCCTCCCAGCGGGGCCAGGTTCACCCCTCCACTTT

D: NA
size: NA
V: TRBV2
J: TRBJ2-2
CDR3: CASSRFTGELFF
DNA: TGTGCCAGCAGCAGGTTTACCGGGGAGCTGTTTTTT

D: NA
size: NA
V: TRBV5-1
J: TRBJ2-3
CDR3: CASSPGNWGTDTQYF
DNA: TGCGCCAGCAGCCCGGGGAATTGGGGCACAGATACGCAGTATTTT

D: NA
size: NA
V: TRBV2
J: TRBJ1-5
CDR3: CASSIDSAHSNQPQHF
DNA: TGTGCCAGCAGCATTGACAGTGCTCATAGCAATCAGCCCCAGCATTTT

D: NA
size: NA
V: TRBV4-2
J: TRBJ1-5
CDR3: CASSQDPTGPGGGNQPQHF
DNA: TGTGCCAGCAGCCAAGACCCTACAGGGCCTGGGGGTGGCAATCAGCCCCAGCATTTT

D: TRBD1
size: NA
V: TRBV5-1
J: TRBJ1-1
CDR3: CASRPGQRLNTEAFF
DNA: TGCGCCAGCAGACCGGGACAGCGCCTGAACACTGAAGCTTTCTTT

D: TRBD1
size: NA
V: TRBV20-1
J: TRBJ2-5
CDR3: CSASRTGTFRETQYF
DNA: TGCAGTGCTAGTAGGACAGGGACCTTTCGGGAGACCCAGTACTTC

D: NA
size: NA
V: TRBV6-2/TRBV6-3
J: TRBJ2-3
CDR3: CASSYPYGYIPGITDTQYF
DNA: TGTGCCAGCAGTTACCCTTATGGCTATATACCGGGGATCACAGATACGCAGTATTTT

D: TRBD1
size: NA
V: TRBV5-1
J: TRBJ1-1
CDR3: CASSAGQGHTEAFF
DNA: TGCGCCAGCAGCGCAGGACAGGGGCACACTGAAGCTTTCTTT

D: TRBD1
size: few
V: TRBV10-1
J: TRBJ1-1
CDR3: CASSPRQGMNTEAFF
DNA: TGCGCCAGCAGCCCCCGACAGGGGATGAACACTGAAGCTTTCTTT

D: NA
size: once
V: TRBV24-1
J: TRBJ2-5
CDR3: CATSDSLLRAQGLQETQYF
DNA: TGTGCCACCAGTGATTCTCTTCTTAGGGCCCAGGGGCTCCAAGAGACCCAGTACTTC

D: NA
size: NA
V: TRBV7-2
J: TRBJ1-2
CDR3: CASSLSGRMSYGYTF
DNA: TGTGCCAGCAGCTTATCTGGCCGAATGTCCTATGGCTACACCTTC

D: NA
size: NA
V: TRBV2
J: TRBJ1-2
CDR3: CASKESASNYGYTF
DNA: TGTGCCAGCAAGGAGTCCGCCTCTAACTATGGCTACACCTTC

D: NA
size: NA
V: TRBV7-8
J: TRBJ2-7
CDR3: CAPNDDSFYEQYF
DNA: TGTGCCCCGAATGACGACAGCTTCTACGAGCAGTACTTC